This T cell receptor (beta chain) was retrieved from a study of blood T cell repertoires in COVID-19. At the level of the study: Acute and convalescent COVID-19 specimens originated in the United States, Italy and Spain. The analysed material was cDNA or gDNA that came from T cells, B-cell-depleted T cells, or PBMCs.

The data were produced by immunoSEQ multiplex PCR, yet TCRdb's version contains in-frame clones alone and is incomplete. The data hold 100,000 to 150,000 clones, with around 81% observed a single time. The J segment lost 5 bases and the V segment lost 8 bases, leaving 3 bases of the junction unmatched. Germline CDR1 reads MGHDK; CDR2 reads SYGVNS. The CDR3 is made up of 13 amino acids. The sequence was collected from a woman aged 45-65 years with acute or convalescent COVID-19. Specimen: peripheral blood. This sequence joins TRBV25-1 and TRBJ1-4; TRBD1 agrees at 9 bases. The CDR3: CASLGQGNEKLFF. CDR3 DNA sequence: TGTGCCAGCTTGGGACAGGGAAATGAAAAACTGTTTTTT.